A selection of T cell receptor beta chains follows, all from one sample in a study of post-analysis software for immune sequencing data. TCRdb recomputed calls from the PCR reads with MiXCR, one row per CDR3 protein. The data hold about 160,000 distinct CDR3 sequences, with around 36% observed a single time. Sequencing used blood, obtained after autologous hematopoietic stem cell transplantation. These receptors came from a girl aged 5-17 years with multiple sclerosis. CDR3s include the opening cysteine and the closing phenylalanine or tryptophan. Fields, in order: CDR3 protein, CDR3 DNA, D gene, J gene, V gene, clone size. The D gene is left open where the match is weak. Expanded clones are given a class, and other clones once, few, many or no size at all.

CDR3aa: CASSPGTSGTGTQYF
CDR3nt: TGTGCCAGCAGTCCCGGGACTAGCGGCACAGGTACGCAGTATTTT
d_gene: TRBD2
j_gene: TRBJ2-3
v_gene: TRBV6-5
abundance: .

CDR3aa: CASRSLGTGELFF
CDR3nt: TGTGCCAGCAGGTCACTAGGAACCGGGGAGCTGTTTTTT
d_gene: .
j_gene: TRBJ2-2
v_gene: TRBV12-3/TRBV12-4
abundance: few

CDR3aa: CASKMDPNPPLHF
CDR3nt: TGTGCCAGCAAAATGGACCCTAATCCGCCCCTCCACTTT
d_gene: .
j_gene: TRBJ1-6
v_gene: TRBV2
abundance: .

CDR3aa: CASSSGSVADTQYF
CDR3nt: TGTGCCAGCAGCTCTGGGTCGGTCGCAGATACGCAGTATTTT
d_gene: .
j_gene: TRBJ2-3
v_gene: TRBV28
abundance: .

CDR3aa: CASRATTNEQFF
CDR3nt: TGTGCCAGCAGGGCCACCACCAATGAGCAGTTCTTC
d_gene: .
j_gene: TRBJ2-1
v_gene: TRBV6-6
abundance: few

CDR3aa: CAISAELSEQFF
CDR3nt: TGTGCCATCAGTGCCGAGCTTTCTGAGCAGTTCTTC
d_gene: .
j_gene: TRBJ2-1
v_gene: TRBV10-3
abundance: many

CDR3aa: CSARDRSRSSYEQYF
CDR3nt: TGCAGTGCTAGAGATCGGAGTAGGAGCTCCTACGAGCAGTACTTC
d_gene: .
j_gene: TRBJ2-7
v_gene: TRBV20-1
abundance: .

CDR3aa: CASSTISGRTGNEQFF
CDR3nt: TGTGCCAGCAGTACTATCAGCGGGAGGACGGGCAATGAGCAGTTCTTC
d_gene: TRBD2
j_gene: TRBJ2-1
v_gene: TRBV28
abundance: few

CDR3aa: CATQRGVTGGSYNEQFF
CDR3nt: TGTGCCACCCAAAGGGGGGTGACAGGGGGTTCCTACAATGAGCAGTTCTTC
d_gene: TRBD1
j_gene: TRBJ2-1
v_gene: TRBV27
abundance: .

CDR3aa: CSASPGLGPYEQYF
CDR3nt: TGCAGTGCTAGCCCGGGATTAGGACCCTACGAGCAGTACTTC
d_gene: .
j_gene: TRBJ2-7
v_gene: TRBV20-1
abundance: .

CDR3aa: CASSVQAHSYEQYF
CDR3nt: TGCGCCAGCTCTGTCCAGGCACACTCCTACGAGCAGTACTTC
d_gene: .
j_gene: TRBJ2-7
v_gene: TRBV5-1
abundance: .

CDR3aa: CASSEWGDGEAFF
CDR3nt: TGTGCCAGCAGTGAATGGGGGGACGGTGAAGCTTTCTTT
d_gene: .
j_gene: TRBJ1-1
v_gene: TRBV25-1
abundance: .

CDR3aa: CASSLTSGSRDTQYF
CDR3nt: TGTGCCAGCAGTTTGACTAGCGGGAGTAGAGATACGCAGTATTTT
d_gene: TRBD2
j_gene: TRBJ2-3
v_gene: TRBV6-5
abundance: .

CDR3aa: CASSLALVTSGISYNEQFF
CDR3nt: TGTGCCAGCAGCTTAGCGCTAGTGACTAGCGGGATTTCCTACAATGAGCAGTTCTTC
d_gene: TRBD2
j_gene: TRBJ2-1
v_gene: TRBV7-2
abundance: once

CDR3aa: CASRRTGAEQYF
CDR3nt: TGTGCCAGCCGACGGACAGGGGCCGAGCAGTACTTC
d_gene: TRBD1
j_gene: TRBJ2-7
v_gene: TRBV6-5
abundance: .

CDR3aa: CSVAPGQPYNEQFF
CDR3nt: TGCAGCGTAGCACCGGGACAGCCCTACAATGAGCAGTTCTTC
d_gene: TRBD1
j_gene: TRBJ2-1
v_gene: TRBV29-1
abundance: many

CDR3aa: CASSQDLYGGETQYF
CDR3nt: TGTGCCAGCAGCCAAGATCTTTACGGGGGGGAGACCCAGTACTTC
d_gene: TRBD2
j_gene: TRBJ2-5
v_gene: TRBV3-1
abundance: many

CDR3aa: CASSEGSAGVHEQYF
CDR3nt: TGCGCCAGCAGTGAGGGGTCGGCGGGAGTGCACGAGCAGTACTTC
d_gene: TRBD2
j_gene: TRBJ2-7
v_gene: TRBV10-1
abundance: .

CDR3aa: CASSLGAGSTYEQYF
CDR3nt: TGCGCCAGCAGCTTGGGCGCGGGGTCAACCTACGAGCAGTACTTC
d_gene: .
j_gene: TRBJ2-7
v_gene: TRBV5-1
abundance: few

CDR3aa: CAIRDRDSGYEQYF
CDR3nt: TGTGCCATCAGGGACCGGGACAGCGGCTACGAGCAGTACTTC
d_gene: TRBD1
j_gene: TRBJ2-7
v_gene: TRBV10-3
abundance: .

CDR3aa: CASSQEGSGTLRETQYF
CDR3nt: TGCGCCAGCAGCCAAGAAGGGAGCGGGACCCTCCGGGAGACCCAGTACTTC
d_gene: TRBD2
j_gene: TRBJ2-5
v_gene: TRBV4-3
abundance: many

CDR3aa: CSARDGGSSYNEQFF
CDR3nt: TGCAGTGCTAGAGATGGCGGGAGCTCCTACAATGAGCAGTTCTTC
d_gene: TRBD2
j_gene: TRBJ2-1
v_gene: TRBV20-1
abundance: few

CDR3aa: CASSLAAGGYGYTF
CDR3nt: TGTGCCAGCAGTTTGGCCGCAGGGGGCTATGGCTACACCTTC
d_gene: TRBD1
j_gene: TRBJ1-2
v_gene: TRBV27
abundance: few

CDR3aa: CASSLGPGDYEQYF
CDR3nt: TGTGCCAGCAGCTTAGGTCCAGGGGACTACGAGCAGTACTTC
d_gene: .
j_gene: TRBJ2-7
v_gene: TRBV5-5
abundance: .

CDR3aa: CASSFDPGNGETQYF
CDR3nt: TGTGCCAGCAGCTTCGATCCCGGGAATGGAGAGACCCAGTACTTC
d_gene: .
j_gene: TRBJ2-5
v_gene: TRBV7-2
abundance: few

CDR3aa: CASSLRLGTYNEKLFF
CDR3nt: TGTGCCAGCAGCTTAAGGTTGGGGACTTATAATGAAAAACTGTTTTTT
d_gene: .
j_gene: TRBJ1-4
v_gene: TRBV7-3
abundance: .

CDR3aa: CASSPKAGTLGAQYF
CDR3nt: TGTGCCAGCAGCCCGAAGGCGGGGACTCTCGGGGCCCAGTACTTC
d_gene: .
j_gene: TRBJ2-5
v_gene: TRBV7-2
abundance: .

CDR3aa: CASSLGGGPSRAFF
CDR3nt: TGTGCCAGCAGTTTAGGGGGAGGGCCTTCTAGAGCTTTCTTT
d_gene: .
j_gene: TRBJ1-1
v_gene: TRBV12-3/TRBV12-4
abundance: .

CDR3aa: CASSLGTSGVYNEQFF
CDR3nt: TGTGCCAGCAGCTTAGGGACTAGCGGGGTTTACAATGAGCAGTTCTTC
d_gene: TRBD2
j_gene: TRBJ2-1
v_gene: TRBV11-2
abundance: few

CDR3aa: CASSEAEGAPLHF
CDR3nt: TGTGCCAGCAGTGAAGCCGAAGGAGCACCCCTCCACTTT
d_gene: .
j_gene: TRBJ1-6
v_gene: TRBV2
abundance: few

CDR3aa: CSAYSSTEQFF
CDR3nt: TGCAGCGCCTATAGCAGCACTGAGCAGTTCTTC
d_gene: .
j_gene: TRBJ2-1
v_gene: TRBV20-1
abundance: once

CDR3aa: CASSLAGLAGGPETQYF
CDR3nt: TGCGCCAGCAGCTTGGCCGGGCTAGCGGGAGGGCCGGAGACCCAGTACTTC
d_gene: TRBD2
j_gene: TRBJ2-5
v_gene: TRBV5-1
abundance: few

CDR3aa: CASSLSGTRLGAQFF
CDR3nt: TGCGCCAGCAGCTTGTCCGGGACTAGGCTCGGTGCGCAGTTCTTC
d_gene: TRBD2
j_gene: TRBJ2-1
v_gene: TRBV5-1
abundance: .

CDR3aa: CASSRLVGAAKNIQYF
CDR3nt: TGTGCCAGCAGCCGCCTTGTAGGCGCCGCCAAAAACATTCAGTACTTC
d_gene: .
j_gene: TRBJ2-4
v_gene: TRBV27
abundance: .

CDR3aa: CSVVESGDEQFF
CDR3nt: TGCAGCGTTGTTGAATCGGGGGATGAGCAGTTCTTC
d_gene: .
j_gene: TRBJ2-1
v_gene: TRBV29-1
abundance: .

CDR3aa: CATSRRVAGCNEQFF
CDR3nt: TGTGCCACCAGCAGAAGAGTAGCGGGATGCAATGAGCAGTTCTTC
d_gene: TRBD2
j_gene: TRBJ2-1
v_gene: TRBV15
abundance: .

CDR3aa: CASSIDRARAAYSNQPQHF
CDR3nt: TGTGCCAGTAGTATAGATCGGGCGCGAGCAGCGTATAGCAATCAGCCCCAGCATTTT
d_gene: .
j_gene: TRBJ1-5
v_gene: TRBV19
abundance: .

CDR3aa: CSARRTDTQYF
CDR3nt: TGCAGTGCTAGAAGGACAGATACGCAGTATTTT
d_gene: .
j_gene: TRBJ2-3
v_gene: TRBV20-1
abundance: .

CDR3aa: CASSELELLAATYNEQFF
CDR3nt: TGTGCCAGCAGCGAACTCGAACTACTAGCGGCGACCTACAATGAGCAGTTCTTC
d_gene: TRBD2
j_gene: TRBJ2-1
v_gene: TRBV11-1
abundance: .

CDR3aa: CASSQTWGATEAFF
CDR3nt: TGCGCCAGCAGCCAGACTTGGGGGGCCACTGAAGCTTTCTTT
d_gene: .
j_gene: TRBJ1-1
v_gene: TRBV4-3
abundance: .

CDR3aa: CASSLVAAALTGELFF
CDR3nt: TGCGCCAGCAGCTTGGTGGCGGCGGCGTTAACCGGGGAGCTGTTTTTT
d_gene: .
j_gene: TRBJ2-2
v_gene: TRBV5-1
abundance: .

CDR3aa: CASSQMTSGANVLTF
CDR3nt: TGTGCCAGCAGCCAAATGACCTCTGGGGCCAACGTCCTGACTTTC
d_gene: .
j_gene: TRBJ2-6
v_gene: TRBV3-1
abundance: few

CDR3aa: CASSAGINDAWAMGFSNEKLFF
CDR3nt: TGTGCCAGCAGCGCCGGGATCAATGACGCCTGGGCTATGGGTTTTTCGAATGAAAAACTGTTTTTT
d_gene: .
j_gene: TRBJ1-4
v_gene: TRBV11-2
abundance: .

CDR3aa: CAISPGAGIQTDTQYF
CDR3nt: TGTGCCATCAGCCCGGGCGCGGGAATCCAGACAGATACGCAGTATTTT
d_gene: .
j_gene: TRBJ2-3
v_gene: TRBV10-3
abundance: many

CDR3aa: CASRSPHGYTF
CDR3nt: TGTGCCAGCAGGTCACCCCATGGCTACACCTTC
d_gene: .
j_gene: TRBJ1-2
v_gene: TRBV12-3/TRBV12-4
abundance: few

CDR3aa: CSVPRALAYEQYF
CDR3nt: TGCAGTGTCCCCAGGGCCCTAGCCTACGAGCAGTACTTC
d_gene: .
j_gene: TRBJ2-7
v_gene: TRBV20-1
abundance: few

CDR3aa: CASSWADYGCTF
CDR3nt: TGCGCCAGCAGCTGGGCCGACTATGGCTGCACCTTC
d_gene: .
j_gene: TRBJ1-2
v_gene: TRBV5-1
abundance: .

CDR3aa: CASSFHLSGTSYNEQFF
CDR3nt: TGTGCCAGCAGCTTCCACCTCAGCGGGACCTCCTACAATGAGCAGTTCTTC
d_gene: TRBD2
j_gene: TRBJ2-1
v_gene: TRBV7-3
abundance: few

CDR3aa: CANSLAPQGNTEAFF
CDR3nt: TGTGCCAACAGCTTAGCCCCCCAAGGGAACACTGAAGCTTTCTTT
d_gene: .
j_gene: TRBJ1-1
v_gene: TRBV7-6
abundance: .

CDR3aa: CASSLASGQGNSNYGYTF
CDR3nt: TGTGCCAGCAGCTTGGCCTCAGGACAGGGCAACTCTAACTATGGCTACACCTTC
d_gene: TRBD1
j_gene: TRBJ1-2
v_gene: TRBV5-5
abundance: few

CDR3aa: CASSLVGNTEAFF
CDR3nt: TGTGCCAGCAGTTTGGTCGGAAACACTGAAGCTTTCTTT
d_gene: .
j_gene: TRBJ1-1
v_gene: TRBV12-3/TRBV12-4
abundance: few

CDR3aa: CASSRSGKYEQYF
CDR3nt: TGTGCCAGCAGCCGTAGCGGGAAGTACGAGCAGTACTTC
d_gene: TRBD2
j_gene: TRBJ2-7
v_gene: TRBV7-9
abundance: .

CDR3aa: CASSLDGPPGETQYF
CDR3nt: TGTGCCAGCAGCTTAGATGGCCCGCCCGGGGAGACCCAGTACTTC
d_gene: .
j_gene: TRBJ2-5
v_gene: TRBV11-2
abundance: .

CDR3aa: CSAPVWTSGRYEQYF
CDR3nt: TGCAGTGCTCCGGTGTGGACTAGCGGGAGGTACGAGCAGTACTTC
d_gene: TRBD2
j_gene: TRBJ2-7
v_gene: TRBV20-1
abundance: .

CDR3aa: CATSDPDSYEQYF
CDR3nt: TGTGCCACCAGTGACCCGGATTCCTACGAGCAGTACTTC
d_gene: .
j_gene: TRBJ2-7
v_gene: TRBV24-1
abundance: few

CDR3aa: CASSFGGQLGLYF
CDR3nt: TGTGCCAGCAGTTTTGGAGGTCAGTTAGGGCTGTACTTC
d_gene: .
j_gene: TRBJ2-5
v_gene: TRBV27
abundance: few

CDR3aa: CASSYDSYNSPLHF
CDR3nt: TGTGCCAGCAGTTATGACAGCTATAATTCACCCCTCCACTTT
d_gene: .
j_gene: TRBJ1-6
v_gene: TRBV6-5
abundance: few

CDR3aa: CASSGRARRDNEQFF
CDR3nt: TGTGCCAGCAGCGGCCGGGCTCGCAGGGACAATGAGCAGTTCTTC
d_gene: .
j_gene: TRBJ2-1
v_gene: TRBV11-1
abundance: .

CDR3aa: CASSLQRMNTEAFF
CDR3nt: TGTGCCAGCAGCTTGCAGCGGATGAACACTGAAGCTTTCTTT
d_gene: .
j_gene: TRBJ1-1
v_gene: TRBV5-5
abundance: many